The 28 T cell receptor beta chains below all came from one sample that was sequenced in a study of CD8 T cells in Susac syndrome. RNA totalling 0.5 to 1 ug underwent reverse transcription with random hexamers. Each CDR3 protein gets one entry after TCRdb re-called the immunoSEQ multiplex PCR reads with MiXCR. The data contain 210,000 or so distinct CDR3 sequences, approximately 94% of them singletons. The sequencing input was CD4+ T cells from PBMCs. The receptors here all came from a human donor with Susac syndrome.

The chain is built from TRBV30 and TRBJ2-3, with 11 positions matching TRBD2. From germline, CDR1 is GTSNPN and CDR2 SVGIG (reference sequence). V trimming: 7 bases; J trimming: 2 bases; junction bases outside the gene matches: 8. The CDR3 has 15 amino acids. The CDR3 nucleotides read TGTGCCTTCTCCGGGACTAGCGGTTTCACAGATACGCAGTATTTT. Amino acids: CAFSGTSGFTDTQYF.

CDR3 DNA: TGCGCCAGCAGCCTAGGACAGCCGCCGAGCTCCTACAATGAGCAGTTCTTC. It encodes CASSLGQPPSSYNEQFF. The chain combines TRBV4-1 with TRBJ2-1; TRBD1 is a possible D gene (6 bases). Germline lookup yields CDR1 MGHRA and CDR2 YSYEKL. CDR3 size: 17 residues. V gave up 4 bases and J gave up 0 bases, with 16 bases separating them.

DNA of the CDR3: TGCAGTGCTAGAGATGGGGGGGGTTCCCACGAGCAGTACTTC. It encodes CSARDGGGSHEQYF. The chain uses TRBV20-1 and TRBJ2-7; 7 positions match TRBD2. Germline V gene data show CDR1 as DFQATT and CDR2 as SNEGSKA (reference sequence). Trimming removed 0 bases from V and 5 bases from J; junction bases left unmatched: 7. The CDR3 totals 14 residues.

The rearrangement links TRBV20-1 to TRBJ2-7, with TRBD1 identical over 7 bases. This CDR3 comprises 15 residues. Looked up from germline, CDR1 is DFQATT and CDR2 is SNEGSKA (reference sequence). Losses at the gene ends were 3 bases for V and 1 base for J; bases not matched to a gene: 9. CDR3 nucleotides: TGCAGTGCTAGCGGTGCCGGGACAGTGTCCTACGAGCAGTACTTC. It encodes CSASGAGTVSYEQYF.

CDR3 nucleotide sequence: TGTGCCAGCAGTTATCGGACAGGCATGAACACTGAAGCTTTCTTT. Translated, it gives CASSYRTGMNTEAFF. The chain carries TRBV6-5 and TRBJ1-1, with 7 bases aligning to TRBD1. This CDR3 is built from 15 residues. V trimming: 3 bases; J trimming: 0 bases; junction bases outside the gene matches: 4. Germline V gene lookup returns CDR1 MNHEY and CDR2 SVGAGI.

V is TRBV6-1 and J is TRBJ2-5; 7 bases match TRBD1. CDR1 and CDR2 (germline): MNHNS, SASEGT. The V gene end was trimmed by 7 bases and the J gene end by 2 bases; junction bases not matched to a gene: 7. This CDR3 contains 14 residues. The CDR3 DNA sequence: TGTGCCAGCAAAGCCGGGACAGTACAAGAGACCCAGTACTTC. This encodes CASKAGTVQETQYF.

This clonotype was detected only once. The rearrangement links TRBV5-1 to TRBJ2-3, with 10 bases that match TRBD1. There are 15 residues in the CDR3. V dropped 4 bases and J dropped 2; count of bases not matched to a gene: 4. Germline V gene sequence: CDR1 SGHRS, CDR2 YFSETQ. The CDR3 here is CASSPGQGPTDTQYF. Here the CDR3 DNA reads TGCGCCAGCAGCCCGGGACAGGGGCCCACAGATACGCAGTATTTT.

This rearrangement joins TRBV20-1 to TRBJ2-7; 12 bases match TRBD2. Trimming removed 4 bases from V and 0 bases from J; junction bases left unmatched: 7. CDR3 length equals 16 residues. Germline V CDR1 and CDR2: DFQATT, SNEGSKA (reference sequence). CDR3 amino acids: CSANGLAGRSSYEQYF. DNA of the CDR3: TGCAGTGCTAATGGACTAGCGGGGCGCTCCTCCTACGAGCAGTACTTC.

J is TRBJ1-4 and V is TRBV7-2, with D possibly matching TRBD1 (6 bases). The CDR3 loop spans 16 amino acids. Trimming pared 5 bases from V and 0 bases from J, leaving 13 bases between. CDR1 and CDR2 from the germline V gene are SGHTA and FQGNSA. CDR3 sequence: CASSTGTLATNEKLFF. Written as DNA, the CDR3 is TGTGCCAGCAGCACCGGGACACTTGCAACTAATGAAAAACTGTTTTTT.

This chain connects TRBV20-1 to TRBJ2-7, with unresolved D. The CDR3 is 13 amino acids. CDR1 is DFQATT and CDR2 is SNEGSKA in the germline V gene (reference sequence). The V and J ends lost 1 base and 0 bases respectively, with 7 bases between them. CDR3 sequence: CSARVRSSYEQYF. For the CDR3, the DNA is TGCAGTGCTAGAGTCCGGAGCTCCTACGAGCAGTACTTC.

V gene TRBV9 combines with J gene TRBJ1-1; 9 bases fit TRBD1. The trim removed 0 bases at V and 4 bases at J, leaving 1 base unmatched. This CDR3 is built from 14 residues. The germline CDR1 and CDR2 sequences are SGDLS and YYNGEE. CDR3: CASSVEGQGTEAFF. In DNA, the CDR3 is TGTGCCAGCAGCGTAGAGGGACAGGGCACTGAAGCTTTCTTT. Full variable domain (outside the CDR3, taken from reference TRBV9 and TRBJ1-1): DSGVTQTPKHLITATGQRVTLRCSPRSGDLSVYWYQQSLDQGLQFLIQYYNGEERAKGNILERFSAQQFPDLHSELNLSSLELGDSALYFCASSVEGQGTEAFFGQGTRLTVV.

The chain uses TRBV27 and TRBJ2-3; D not certain. Deletions cut 6 bases from V and 6 bases from J, with 1 base between. CDR3 length equals 9 residues. The germline CDR1 and CDR2 sequences are MNHEY and SMNVEV (reference sequence). CDR3 DNA sequence: TGTGCCAGCAGGGATACGCAGTATTTT. This gives the protein CASRDTQYF.

This sequence joins TRBV6-5 and TRBJ1-1; D is unresolved. This CDR3 has 13 residues. CDR1 and CDR2 from the germline V gene are MNHEY and SVGAGI. The germline V and J ends were trimmed by 2 bases and 5 bases, with 9 bases remaining between them. This CDR3 reads CASSYREGTEAFF. CDR3 nucleotides: TGTGCCAGCAGTTACAGGGAGGGAACTGAAGCTTTCTTT.

This chain connects TRBV28 to TRBJ1-1, with 8 positions matching TRBD1. V trimming: 7 bases; J trimming: 6 bases; junction bases outside the gene matches: 19. The CDR3 sequence is 17 residues long. Germline CDR1 and CDR2: MDHEN and SYDVKM. The CDR3 reads CASNSHIGQGSTAEAFF. In DNA form, the CDR3 reads TGTGCCAGCAACTCTCATATCGGACAGGGAAGTACGGCTGAAGCTTTCTTT. The full variable domain, with the rest looked up from reference TRBV28 and TRBJ1-1, is DVKVTQSSRYLVKRTGEKVFLECVQDMDHENMFWYRQDPGLGLRLIYFSYDVKMKEKGDIPEGYSVSREKKERFSLILESASTNQTSMYLCASNSHIGQGSTAEAFFGQGTRLTVV.

The V gene is TRBV28, the J gene TRBJ1-4; D is undetermined. From germline, CDR1 is MDHEN and CDR2 SYDVKM. The CDR3 is 16 amino acids. V was cut by 0 bases and J by 0 bases, with 8 bases left in between. CDR3 loop: CASSLWRHATNEKLFF. CDR3 in DNA: TGTGCCAGCAGTTTATGGAGACATGCAACTAATGAAAAACTGTTTTTT.

This chain connects TRBV7-9 to TRBJ2-7, with TRBD2 matching over 9 bases. CDR1 and CDR2 (germline): SEHNR, FQNEAQ (reference sequence). The CDR3 is 17 residues long. Trimming at V came to 3 bases and at J to 5 bases, leaving 14 bases not matched to a gene. The CDR3 sequence is CASSLSFGPAGGNEQYF. The CDR3 bases are TGTGCCAGCAGCTTGAGTTTTGGTCCAGCGGGGGGAAACGAGCAGTACTTC.

This clonotype was observed once. V usage is TRBV20-1 and J usage is TRBJ2-5; possibly TRBD1 for D (5 bases). The CDR3 covers 12 residues. V lost 5 bases, J lost 4 bases, and 11 bases lay in between. Germline V gene lookup returns CDR1 DFQATT and CDR2 SNEGSKA (reference sequence). CDR3 residues: CSAFRVGETQYF. The CDR3 nucleotides read TGCAGTGCTTTCAGGGTAGGAGAGACCCAGTACTTC.

The V and J genes are TRBV7-9 and TRBJ2-1; D is perhaps TRBD1 (6 bases). CDR1 SEHNR and CDR2 FQNEAQ come from the germline V gene (reference sequence). Trimming cost V 1 base and J 0 bases, with 13 bases left between them. The CDR3 loop spans 17 amino acids. DNA of the CDR3: TGTGCCAGCAGCTTAGGGGACACCTTCAGCTCCTACAATGAGCAGTTCTTC. Encoded protein: CASSLGDTFSSYNEQFF.

The V gene is TRBV24-1, the J gene TRBJ2-1; D unresolved. Per the germline V gene, CDR1 is KGHDR and CDR2 is SFDVKD. The V end lost 3 bases, the J end lost 3 bases, and 8 bases lay between the germline ends. This CDR3 spans 14 amino acids. DNA of the CDR3: TGTGCCACCAGTGATGGGGTCCTCTACAATGAGCAGTTCTTC. Translated, it gives CATSDGVLYNEQFF.

The rearrangement joins TRBV20-1 to TRBJ1-5; 7 bases map to TRBD1. The CDR3 runs 14 residues. Germline trimming cut 7 bases from V and 0 bases from J; bases unmatched to any gene: 6. CDR1 DFQATT and CDR2 SNEGSKA come from the germline V gene (reference sequence). CDR3 DNA: TGCAGTGTCCGGGACAGACTTAGCAATCAGCCCCAGCATTTT. This sequence encodes CSVRDRLSNQPQHF.

Only a few counts were recorded for this clonotype. V usage is TRBV5-1 and J usage is TRBJ2-5; 10 bases match TRBD1. This CDR3 region has 16 residues. J lost 2 bases, V lost 5 bases, and 9 bases had no gene match. Per the germline V gene, CDR1 is SGHRS and CDR2 is YFSETQ. Written as DNA, the CDR3 is TGCGCCAGCAGTCCCGGGACAGGGGACGGACAAGAGACCCAGTACTTC. Its translation is CASSPGTGDGQETQYF. The complete variable domain, with remaining parts taken from reference TRBV5-1 and TRBJ2-5, reads KAGVTQTPRYLIKTRGQQVTLSCSPISGHRSVSWYQQTPGQGLQFLFEYFSETQRNKGNFPGRFSGRQFSNSRSEMNVSTLELGDSALYLCASSPGTGDGQETQYFGPGTRLLVL.

This clonotype has a single count. V is TRBV2 and J is TRBJ2-7; tentative D call: TRBD1 (5 bases). Germline V CDR1 and CDR2: SNHLY, FYNNEI. The ends were cut back, 0 bases at V and 9 bases at J, with 15 bases in the middle. This CDR3 has 14 residues. The CDR3 spells CASSEARTQKWQYF. The CDR3 coding sequence is TGTGCCAGCAGTGAAGCCCGGACACAAAAGTGGCAGTACTTC.

This chain uses TRBV28 with TRBJ1-2; TRBD1 aligns across 11 bases. CDR3 length: 16 amino acids. Germline V gene sequence: CDR1 MDHEN, CDR2 SYDVKM. The J segment lost 8 bases and the V segment lost 6 bases, leaving 14 bases of the junction unmatched. The CDR3 spells CASSFERGTGGQGYTF. CDR3 nucleotides: TGTGCCAGCAGCTTTGAGCGCGGGACAGGGGGTCAAGGCTACACCTTC.

This sequence joins TRBV27 and TRBJ1-2, with a weak D call TRBD1 (5 bases). Germline loops: CDR1 MNHEY, CDR2 SMNVEV (reference sequence). V shed 6 bases and J shed 3 bases, with 17 bases lying between them. The CDR3 contains 15 residues. CDR3 region: CASRETRGTDYGYTF. For the CDR3, the DNA is TGTGCCAGCAGAGAGACTCGGGGGACGGACTATGGCTACACCTTC.

This chain joins TRBV7-2 and TRBJ2-5, with 7 bases that match TRBD1. The CDR3 extends over 11 amino acids. The V segment lost 6 bases and the J segment 10 bases; nucleotides outside the gene matches: 5. Germline values: CDR1 SGHTA, CDR2 FQGNSA. CDR3 in DNA: TGTGCCAGCAGTGAGACAGGGTACCAGTACTTC. Translated: CASSETGYQYF.

This clonotype was seen just once. This chain joins TRBV3-1 and TRBJ2-5; the D gene is possibly TRBD2 (6 bases). Trimming pared 6 bases from V and 5 bases from J, leaving 13 bases between. CDR1 and CDR2 from the germline V gene are LGHDT and YNNKEL (reference sequence). The CDR3 contains 13 residues. The CDR3 DNA reads as TGTGCCAGCAGAAAATCGGGGGAGGAGACCCAGTACTTC. It codes for CASRKSGEETQYF.

The gene calls are TRBV12-3 or TRBV12-4 and TRBJ2-5; 15 nucleotides line up with TRBD2. V was pared by 4 bases and J by 5 bases, with 8 bases of the junction left unmatched. This CDR3 has 17 residues. The CDR3 reads CASSWTSGGARLETQYF. CDR3 DNA: TGTGCCAGCAGTTGGACTAGCGGGGGGGCTCGGTTGGAGACCCAGTACTTC.

This clonotype has just one count. The rearrangement links TRBV7-6 to TRBJ2-1; D possibly uses TRBD1 or TRBD2 (5 bases each). Germline values: CDR1 SGHVS, CDR2 FNYEAQ. Trimming took 3 bases from V and 9 from J, leaving 15 bases between them. The CDR3 runs to 14 residues. The CDR3 nucleotides read TGTGCCAGCAGCTTTAGCCAGGGTGGGACTGAGCAGTTCTTC. Translation: CASSFSQGGTEQFF.